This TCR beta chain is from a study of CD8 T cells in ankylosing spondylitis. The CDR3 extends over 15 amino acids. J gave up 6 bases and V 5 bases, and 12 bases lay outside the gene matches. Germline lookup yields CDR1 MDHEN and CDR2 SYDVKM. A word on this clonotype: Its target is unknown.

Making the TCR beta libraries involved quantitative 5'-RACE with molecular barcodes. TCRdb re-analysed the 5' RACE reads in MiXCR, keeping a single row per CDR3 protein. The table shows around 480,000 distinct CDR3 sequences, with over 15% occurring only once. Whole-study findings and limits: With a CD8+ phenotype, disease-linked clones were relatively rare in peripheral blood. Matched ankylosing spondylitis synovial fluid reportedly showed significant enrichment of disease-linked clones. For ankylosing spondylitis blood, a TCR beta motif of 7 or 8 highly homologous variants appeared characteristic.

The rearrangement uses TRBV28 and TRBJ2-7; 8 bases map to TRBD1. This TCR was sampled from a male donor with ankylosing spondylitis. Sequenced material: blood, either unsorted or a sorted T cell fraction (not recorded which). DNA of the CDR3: TGTGCCAGCAGTCCTTATGGGACAGGAGGCCGCGAGCAGTACTTC. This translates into CASSPYGTGGREQYF.